What follows is one TCR beta chain and its context. This sample is drawn from a study of blood T cells in healthy people across ages. Alongside a J-beta primer mix, a sample-barcoded 5' primer served in a second PCR lasting roughly 7 to 12 cycles. MiXCR was run by TCRdb on the 5' RACE reads, yielding one entry per CDR3 protein. Altogether 780,000 or so distinct CDR3 sequences are present, around 50% being singletons, with the ten largest covering around 25%. Sequencing used blood. The receptor was derived from a man aged 40-49 years in good health.

This CDR3 is CASSQETRGDIYNEQFF. DNA for the CDR3: TGCGCCAGCAGCCAAGAAACTAGAGGGGATATATACAATGAGCAGTTCTTC. This rearrangement joins TRBV4-3 to TRBJ2-1, with D perhaps assigned TRBD1 or TRBD2 (5 bases each). The CDR3 is 17 residues long. Trimming took off 0 bases at V and 4 bases at J, with 16 bases between the two ends. CDR1 and CDR2 from the germline V gene are LGHNA and YSLEER.